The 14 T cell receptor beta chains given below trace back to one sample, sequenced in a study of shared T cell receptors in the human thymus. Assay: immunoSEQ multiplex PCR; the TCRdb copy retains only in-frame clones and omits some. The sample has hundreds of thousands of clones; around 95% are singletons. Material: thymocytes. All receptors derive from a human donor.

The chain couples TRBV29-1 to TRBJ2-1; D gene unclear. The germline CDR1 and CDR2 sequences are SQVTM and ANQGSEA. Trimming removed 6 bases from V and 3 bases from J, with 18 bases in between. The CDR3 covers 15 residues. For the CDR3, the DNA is TGCAGCGTCCTCGCCGAAAGCGCGAACTACAATGAGCAGTTCTTC. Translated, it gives CSVLAESANYNEQFF.

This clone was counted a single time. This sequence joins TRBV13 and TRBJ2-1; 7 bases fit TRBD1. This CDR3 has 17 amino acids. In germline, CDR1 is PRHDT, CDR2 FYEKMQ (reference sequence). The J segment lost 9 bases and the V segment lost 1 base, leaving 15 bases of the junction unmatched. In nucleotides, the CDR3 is TGTGCCAGCAGCTTAGAAGGGGTAGGGGGCGAAACGACTGAGCAGTTCTTC. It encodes CASSLEGVGGETTEQFF.

CDR3 sequence reads: CASSQDRGLGETQYF. The CDR3 coding sequence is TGTGCCAGCAGCCAGGATAGGGGGCTCGGGGAGACCCAGTACTTC. This chain links TRBV14 with TRBJ2-5; 7 bases agree with TRBD1. This CDR3 comprises 15 residues. Germline assignment: CDR1 SGHDN and CDR2 FVKESK. V was clipped by 3 bases and J by 5 bases; unmatched bases: 9.

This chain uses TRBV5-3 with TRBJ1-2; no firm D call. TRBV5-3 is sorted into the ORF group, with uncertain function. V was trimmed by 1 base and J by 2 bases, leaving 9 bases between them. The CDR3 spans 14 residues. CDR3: CARSLFAQNYGYTF. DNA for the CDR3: TGTGCCAGAAGCTTGTTTGCACAAAACTATGGCTACACCTTC.

DNA for the CDR3: TGTGCCACCAGCAGAGATCGGAGGGGGGTAACCTACGAGCAGTACTTC. The encoded protein is CATSRDRRGVTYEQYF. This chain links TRBV15 with TRBJ2-7; D assignment may be TRBD1 or TRBD2 (6 bases each). Germline values: CDR1 LNHNV, CDR2 YYDKDF (reference sequence). Trimming pared 0 bases from V and 2 bases from J, leaving 14 bases between. This CDR3 has 16 residues.

The CDR3 bases are TGTGCCAGCAGTCAAAGGGCGCCAGGGGTCACTGAAGCTTTCTTT. It codes for CASSQRAPGVTEAFF. V gene TRBV5-6 combines with J gene TRBJ1-1, with D perhaps matching TRBD1 (6 bases). Deletions cut 5 bases from V and 4 bases from J, with 18 bases between. Germline-derived CDR1 and CDR2 are SGHDT and YYEEEE. There are 15 residues in the CDR3.

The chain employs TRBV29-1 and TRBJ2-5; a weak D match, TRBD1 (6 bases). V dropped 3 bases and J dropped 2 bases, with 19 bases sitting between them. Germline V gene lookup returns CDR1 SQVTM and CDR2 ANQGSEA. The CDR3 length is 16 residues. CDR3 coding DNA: TGCAGCGTTGAGCCATCTTTGGGCAGGGGTCAAGAGACCCAGTACTTC. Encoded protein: CSVEPSLGRGQETQYF.

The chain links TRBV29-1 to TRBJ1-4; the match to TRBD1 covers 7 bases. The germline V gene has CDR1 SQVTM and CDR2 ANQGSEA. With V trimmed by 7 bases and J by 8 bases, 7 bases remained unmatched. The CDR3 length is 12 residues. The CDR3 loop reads CSAGGGSEKLFF. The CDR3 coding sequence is TGCAGCGCAGGGGGGGGGTCGGAAAAACTGTTTTTT.

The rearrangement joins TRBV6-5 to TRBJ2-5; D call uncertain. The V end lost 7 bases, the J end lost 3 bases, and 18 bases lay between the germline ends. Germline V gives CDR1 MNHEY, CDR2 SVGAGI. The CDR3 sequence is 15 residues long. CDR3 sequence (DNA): TGTGCCAGCAAGGGCCACCTCGGGCCCAAAGAGACCCAGTACTTC. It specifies CASKGHLGPKETQYF.

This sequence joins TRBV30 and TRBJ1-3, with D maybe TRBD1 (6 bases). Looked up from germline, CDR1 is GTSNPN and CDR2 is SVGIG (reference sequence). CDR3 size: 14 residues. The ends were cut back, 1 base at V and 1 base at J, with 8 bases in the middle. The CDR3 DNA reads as TGTGCCTGGAGTGGGGGGCGGTCTGGAAACACCATATATTTT. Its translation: CAWSGGRSGNTIYF.

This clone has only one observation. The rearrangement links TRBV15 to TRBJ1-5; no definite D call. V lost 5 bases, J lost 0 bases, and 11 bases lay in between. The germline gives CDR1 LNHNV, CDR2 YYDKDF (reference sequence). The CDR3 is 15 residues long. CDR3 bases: TGTGCCACCAGCCCGAGGGCAGGTAGCAATCAGCCCCAGCATTTT. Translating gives CATSPRAGSNQPQHF. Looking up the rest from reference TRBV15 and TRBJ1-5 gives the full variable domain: DAMVIQNPRYQVTQFGKPVTLSCSQTLNHNVMYWYQQKSSQAPKLLFHYYDKDFNNEADTPDNFQSRRPNTSFCFLDIRSPGLGDTAMYLCATSPRAGSNQPQHFGDGTRLSIL.

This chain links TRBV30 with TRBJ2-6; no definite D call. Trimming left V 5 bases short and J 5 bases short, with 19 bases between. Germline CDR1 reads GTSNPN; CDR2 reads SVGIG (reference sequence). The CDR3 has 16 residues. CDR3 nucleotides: TGTGCCTGGTTAATATCGCGTCAAAGTCGGGCCAACGTCCTGACTTTC. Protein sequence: CAWLISRQSRANVLTF.

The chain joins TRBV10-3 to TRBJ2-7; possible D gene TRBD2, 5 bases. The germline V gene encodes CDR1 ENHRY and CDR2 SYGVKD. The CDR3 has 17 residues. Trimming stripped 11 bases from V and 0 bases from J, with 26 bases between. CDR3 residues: CAVGSTDWNSISYEQYF. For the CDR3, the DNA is TGTGCCGTGGGGTCTACGGACTGGAACTCTATCTCCTACGAGCAGTACTTC.

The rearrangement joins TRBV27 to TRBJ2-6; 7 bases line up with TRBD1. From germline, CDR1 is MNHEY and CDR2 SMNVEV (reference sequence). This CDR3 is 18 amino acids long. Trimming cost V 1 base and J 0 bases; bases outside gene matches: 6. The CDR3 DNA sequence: TGTGCCAGCAGTTTATTACCAGGGGGTGACTCTGGGGCCAACGTCCTGACTTTC. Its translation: CASSLLPGGDSGANVLTF.